This TCR beta chain was observed in a study of blood T cells in healthy people across ages. Study-wide points: It was the long-lived donors that had more naive CD4+ cells and higher diversity than aged donors.

A second PCR, run for roughly 7 to 12 cycles, used a sample-barcoded 5' primer plus a J-beta primer mix. TCRdb re-called the 5' RACE reads with MiXCR, one entry per CDR3 protein. Altogether hundreds of thousands of distinct CDR3 sequences are present, roughly three fifths being singletons, with the ten largest covering 30% to 40%. On this clonotype itself: Antigen: not known.

Germline-derived CDR1 and CDR2 are KGHSH and LQKENI. Unmatched junction bases numbered 5, after V lost 4 bases and J lost 7 bases. This CDR3 comprises 14 residues. The receptor comes from a man in his sixties in good health. Sequencing was done on a sample of blood. The chain couples TRBV18 to TRBJ2-2; the match to TRBD1 covers 8 bases. The CDR3 region has the DNA TGTGCCAGCTCACGGCAGGGGGCAAACGGGGAGCTGTTTTTT. It specifies CASSRQGANGELFF.